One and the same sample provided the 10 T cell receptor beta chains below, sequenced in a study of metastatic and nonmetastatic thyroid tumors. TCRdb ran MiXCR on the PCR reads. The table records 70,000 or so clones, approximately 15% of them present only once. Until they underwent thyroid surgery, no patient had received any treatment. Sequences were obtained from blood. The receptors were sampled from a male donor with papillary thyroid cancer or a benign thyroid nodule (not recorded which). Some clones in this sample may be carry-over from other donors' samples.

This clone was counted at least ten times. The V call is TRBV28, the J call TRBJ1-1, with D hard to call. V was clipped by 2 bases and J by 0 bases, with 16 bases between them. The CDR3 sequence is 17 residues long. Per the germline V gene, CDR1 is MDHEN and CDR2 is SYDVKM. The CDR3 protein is CASSLPTGNIMNTEAFF. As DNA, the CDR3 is TGTGCCAGCAGTTTACCTACCGGGAACATCATGAACACTGAAGCTTTCTTT.

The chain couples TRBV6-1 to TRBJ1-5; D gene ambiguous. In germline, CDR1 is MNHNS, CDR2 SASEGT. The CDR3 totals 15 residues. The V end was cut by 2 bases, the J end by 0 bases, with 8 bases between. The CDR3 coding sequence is TGTGCCAGCAGTGAATGGAACGGTAGCAATCAGCCCCAGCATTTT. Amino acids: CASSEWNGSNQPQHF.

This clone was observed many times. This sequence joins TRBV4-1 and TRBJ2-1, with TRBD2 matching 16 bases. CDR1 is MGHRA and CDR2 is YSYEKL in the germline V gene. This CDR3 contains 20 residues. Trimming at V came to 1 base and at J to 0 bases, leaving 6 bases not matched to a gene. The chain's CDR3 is CASSQAGLAGGVGSYNEQFF. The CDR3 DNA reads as TGCGCCAGCAGCCAAGCGGGACTAGCGGGAGGGGTTGGCTCCTACAATGAGCAGTTCTTC.

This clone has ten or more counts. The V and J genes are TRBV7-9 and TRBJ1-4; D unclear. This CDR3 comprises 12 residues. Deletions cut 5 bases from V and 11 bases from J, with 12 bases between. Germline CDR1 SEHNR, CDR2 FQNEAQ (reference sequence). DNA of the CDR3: TGTGCCAGCAGCCCCACCTCTGGGAAACTGTTTTTT. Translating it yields CASSPTSGKLFF.

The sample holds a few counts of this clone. CDR3 region: CASSLTTYEQYF. The CDR3 DNA sequence: TGTGCCAGCAGCTTAACTACCTACGAGCAGTACTTC. This chain uses TRBV7-9 with TRBJ2-7; D is undetermined. The CDR3 contains 12 residues. CDR1 is SEHNR and CDR2 is FQNEAQ in the germline V gene (reference sequence). Trimming removed 2 bases from V and 2 bases from J, with 4 bases in between.

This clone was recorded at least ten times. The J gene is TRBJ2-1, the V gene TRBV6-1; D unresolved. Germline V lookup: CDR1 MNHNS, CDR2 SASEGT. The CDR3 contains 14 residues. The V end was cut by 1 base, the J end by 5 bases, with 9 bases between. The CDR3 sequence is CASSEGGANNEQFF. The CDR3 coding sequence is TGTGCCAGCAGTGAAGGTGGCGCGAACAATGAGCAGTTCTTC.

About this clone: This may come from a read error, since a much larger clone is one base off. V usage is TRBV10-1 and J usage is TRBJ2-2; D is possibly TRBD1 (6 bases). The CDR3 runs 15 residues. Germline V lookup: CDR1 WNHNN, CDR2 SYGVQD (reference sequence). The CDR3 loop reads CVSSPGTSNTGELFF. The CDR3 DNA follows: TGCGTCAGCAGTCCCGGGACATCGAACACCGGGGAGCTGTTTTTT.

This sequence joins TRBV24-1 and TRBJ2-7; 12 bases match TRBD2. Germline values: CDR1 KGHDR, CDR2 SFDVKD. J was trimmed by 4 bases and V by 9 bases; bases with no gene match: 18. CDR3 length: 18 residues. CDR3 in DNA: TGTGCCACCCCAACAGGGAATCTAGCGGGAGGGTCCGGGTACGAGCAGTACTTC. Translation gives CATPTGNLAGGSGYEQYF.

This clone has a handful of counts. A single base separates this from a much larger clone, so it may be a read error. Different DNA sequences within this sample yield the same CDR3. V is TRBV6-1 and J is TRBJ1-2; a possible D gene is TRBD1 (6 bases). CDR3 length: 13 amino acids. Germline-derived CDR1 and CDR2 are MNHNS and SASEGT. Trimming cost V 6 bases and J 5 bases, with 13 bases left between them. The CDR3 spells CASSHRVRYGYTF. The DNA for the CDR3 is TGTGCCAGCAGCCACAGGGTTCGTTATGGCTACACCTTC.

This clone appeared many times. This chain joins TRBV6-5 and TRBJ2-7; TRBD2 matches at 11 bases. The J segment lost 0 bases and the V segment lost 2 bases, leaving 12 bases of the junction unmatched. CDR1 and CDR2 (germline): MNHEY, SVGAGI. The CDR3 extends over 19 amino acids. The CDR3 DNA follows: TGTGCCAGCAGTTACCAACCGCCCTCGACTAGCGGGGTCTCCTACGAGCAGTACGTC. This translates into CASSYQPPSTSGVSYEQYV.